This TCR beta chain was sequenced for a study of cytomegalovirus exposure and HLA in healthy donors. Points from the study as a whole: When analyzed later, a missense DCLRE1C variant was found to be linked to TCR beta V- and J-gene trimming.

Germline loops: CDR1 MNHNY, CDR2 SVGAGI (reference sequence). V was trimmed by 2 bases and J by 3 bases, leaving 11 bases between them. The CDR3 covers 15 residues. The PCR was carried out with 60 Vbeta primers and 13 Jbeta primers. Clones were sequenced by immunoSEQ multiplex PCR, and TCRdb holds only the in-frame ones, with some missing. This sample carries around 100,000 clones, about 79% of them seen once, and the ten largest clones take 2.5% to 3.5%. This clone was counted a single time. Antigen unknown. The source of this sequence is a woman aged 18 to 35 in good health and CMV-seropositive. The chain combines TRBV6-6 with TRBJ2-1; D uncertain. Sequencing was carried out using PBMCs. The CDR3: CASSYRLPDYNEQFF. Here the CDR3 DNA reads TGTGCCAGCAGTTACCGACTCCCAGACTACAATGAGCAGTTCTTC.